Reported below is one TCR beta chain. The entry originates in a study of CD8+ T cells in alopecia areata. Germline V lookup: CDR1 LGHNA, CDR2 YSLEER. This CDR3 comprises 15 residues. J was trimmed by 4 bases and V by 0 bases; bases with no gene match: 3. Extracted RNA was reverse transcribed into cDNA, the sequencing template. Method: immunoSEQ multiplex PCR; TCRdb's copy keeps in-frame clones and lacks some. The sample includes around 50,000 clones, roughly 96% of them seen just once. The chain employs TRBV4-3 and TRBJ1-2; the match to TRBD1 covers 9 bases. Sequencing used CD8+ T cells sorted from blood, obtained at week 0. This clonotype was sampled from a human donor with alopecia areata. The CDR3 bases are TGCGCCAGCAGCCAAGATGGGGACAGGGTCTATGGCTACACCTTC. This gives the protein CASSQDGDRVYGYTF.